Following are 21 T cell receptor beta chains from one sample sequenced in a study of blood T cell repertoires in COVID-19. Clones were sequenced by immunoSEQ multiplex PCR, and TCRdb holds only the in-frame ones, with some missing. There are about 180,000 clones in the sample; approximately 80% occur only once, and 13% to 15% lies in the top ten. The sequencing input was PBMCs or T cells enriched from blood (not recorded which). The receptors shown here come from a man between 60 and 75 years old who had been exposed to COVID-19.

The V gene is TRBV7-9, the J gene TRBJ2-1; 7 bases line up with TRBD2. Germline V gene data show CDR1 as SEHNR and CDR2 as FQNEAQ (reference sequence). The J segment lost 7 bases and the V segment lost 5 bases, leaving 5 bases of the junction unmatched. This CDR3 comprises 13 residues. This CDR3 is CASSPAGSNEQFF. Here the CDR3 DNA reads TGTGCCAGCAGCCCAGCGGGATCGAATGAGCAGTTCTTC.

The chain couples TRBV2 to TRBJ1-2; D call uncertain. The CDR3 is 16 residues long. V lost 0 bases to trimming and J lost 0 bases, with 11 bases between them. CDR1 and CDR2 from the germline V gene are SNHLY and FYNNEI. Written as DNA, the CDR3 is TGTGCCAGCAGTGAAGCCGAGGGCAGCACTAACTATGGCTACACCTTC. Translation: CASSEAEGSTNYGYTF.

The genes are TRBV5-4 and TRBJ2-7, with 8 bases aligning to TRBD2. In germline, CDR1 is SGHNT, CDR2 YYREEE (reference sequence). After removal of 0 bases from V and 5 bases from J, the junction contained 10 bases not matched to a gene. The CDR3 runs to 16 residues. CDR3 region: CASSLELGLVRHEQYF. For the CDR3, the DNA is TGTGCCAGCAGCTTGGAGTTGGGACTAGTCCGCCACGAGCAGTACTTC. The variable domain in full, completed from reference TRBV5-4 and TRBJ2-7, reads ETGVTQSPTHLIKTRGQQVTLRCSSQSGHNTVSWYQQALGQGPQFIFQYYREEENGRGNFPPRFSGLQFPNYSSELNVNALELDDSALYLCASSLELGLVRHEQYFGPGTRLTVT.

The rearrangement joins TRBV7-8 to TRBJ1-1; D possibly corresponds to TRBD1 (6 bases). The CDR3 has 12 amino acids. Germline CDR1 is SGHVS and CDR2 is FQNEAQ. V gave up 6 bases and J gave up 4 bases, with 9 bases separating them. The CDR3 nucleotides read TGTGCCAGCAGTCAGGGGCCCACTGAAGCTTTCTTT. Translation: CASSQGPTEAFF.

The CDR3 region is CASSGTSGLSTDTQYF. DNA for the CDR3: TGTGCCAGCAGCGGGACTAGCGGCCTTAGCACAGATACGCAGTATTTT. The rearrangement joins TRBV9 to TRBJ2-3, with 10 bases identical to TRBD2. Germline loops: CDR1 SGDLS, CDR2 YYNGEE. This CDR3 region has 16 residues. The V gene end was trimmed by 3 bases and the J gene end by 0 bases; junction bases not matched to a gene: 4.

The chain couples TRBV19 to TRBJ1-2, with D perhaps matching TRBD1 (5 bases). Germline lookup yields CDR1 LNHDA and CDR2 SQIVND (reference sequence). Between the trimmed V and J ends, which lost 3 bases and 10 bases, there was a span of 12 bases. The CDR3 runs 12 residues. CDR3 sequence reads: CASSIRGGPYTF. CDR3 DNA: TGTGCCAGTAGTATTAGGGGAGGCCCCTACACCTTC.

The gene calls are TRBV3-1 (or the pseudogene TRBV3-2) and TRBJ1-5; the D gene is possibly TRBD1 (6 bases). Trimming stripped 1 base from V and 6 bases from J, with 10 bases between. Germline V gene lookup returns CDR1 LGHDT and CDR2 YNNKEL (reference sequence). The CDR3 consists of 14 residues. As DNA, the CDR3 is TGTGCCAGCAGCCAAGGACGGGGGGCTCAGCCCCAGCATTTT. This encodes CASSQGRGAQPQHF.

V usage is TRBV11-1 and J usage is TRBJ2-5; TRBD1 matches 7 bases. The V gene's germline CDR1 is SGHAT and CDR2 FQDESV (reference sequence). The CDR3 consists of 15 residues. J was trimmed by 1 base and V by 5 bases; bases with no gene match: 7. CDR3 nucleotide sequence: TGTGCCAGCAGCCAGCCCGACAGGGCCCAAGAGACCCAGTACTTC. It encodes CASSQPDRAQETQYF.

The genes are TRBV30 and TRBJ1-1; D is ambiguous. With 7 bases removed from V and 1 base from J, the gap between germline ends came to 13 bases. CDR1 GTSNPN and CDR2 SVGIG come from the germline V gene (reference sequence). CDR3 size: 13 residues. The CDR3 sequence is CAYRTGTNTEAFF. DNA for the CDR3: TGTGCCTACCGAACGGGAACGAACACTGAAGCTTTCTTT.

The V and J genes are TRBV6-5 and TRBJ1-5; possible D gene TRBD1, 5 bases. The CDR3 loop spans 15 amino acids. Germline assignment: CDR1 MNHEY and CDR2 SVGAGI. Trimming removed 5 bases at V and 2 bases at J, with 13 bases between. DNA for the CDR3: TGTGCCAGCAGTATACTGGACACCCGCAATCAGCCCCAGCATTTT. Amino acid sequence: CASSILDTRNQPQHF.

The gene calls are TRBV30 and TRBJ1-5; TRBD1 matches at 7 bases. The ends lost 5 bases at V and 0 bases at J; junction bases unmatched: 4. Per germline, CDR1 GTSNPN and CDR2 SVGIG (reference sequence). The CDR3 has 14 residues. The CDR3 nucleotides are TGTGCCTGGGGCTACAGGGGTAGCAATCAGCCCCAGCATTTT. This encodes CAWGYRGSNQPQHF.

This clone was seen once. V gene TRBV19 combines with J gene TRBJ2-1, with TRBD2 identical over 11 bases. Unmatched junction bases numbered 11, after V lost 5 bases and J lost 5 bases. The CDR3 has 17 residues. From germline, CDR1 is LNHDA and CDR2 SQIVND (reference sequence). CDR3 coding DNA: TGTGCCAGTAGTTCAGAAGGGCTAGCGGGAGGCAACAATGAGCAGTTCTTC. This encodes CASSSEGLAGGNNEQFF.

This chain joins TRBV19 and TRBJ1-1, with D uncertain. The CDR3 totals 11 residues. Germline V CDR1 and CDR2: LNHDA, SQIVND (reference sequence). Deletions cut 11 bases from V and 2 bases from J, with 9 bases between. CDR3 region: CARGVNTEAFF. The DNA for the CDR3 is TGTGCCCGGGGAGTAAACACTGAAGCTTTCTTT. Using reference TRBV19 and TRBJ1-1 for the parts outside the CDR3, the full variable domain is DGGITQSPKYLFRKEGQNVTLSCEQNLNHDAMYWYRQDPGQGLRLIYYSQIVNDFQKGDIAEGYSVSREKKESFPLTVTSAQKNPTAFYLCARGVNTEAFFGQGTRLTVV.

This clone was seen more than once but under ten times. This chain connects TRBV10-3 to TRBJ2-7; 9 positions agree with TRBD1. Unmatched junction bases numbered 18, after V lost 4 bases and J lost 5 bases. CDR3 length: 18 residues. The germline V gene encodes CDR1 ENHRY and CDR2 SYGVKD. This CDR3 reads CAISVSVFAGTGLHEQYF. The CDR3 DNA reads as TGTGCCATCAGTGTAAGCGTTTTCGCCGGGACAGGGCTTCACGAGCAGTACTTC.

CDR3 in DNA: TGTGCCAGTAGTATAGCCGGGTCTCATCAGCCCCAGCATTTT. Translation: CASSIAGSHQPQHF. The rearrangement uses TRBV19 and TRBJ1-5, with D hard to call. The CDR3 has 14 amino acids. Germline CDR1 and CDR2: LNHDA and SQIVND (reference sequence). Trimming stripped 1 base from V and 5 bases from J, with 9 bases between.

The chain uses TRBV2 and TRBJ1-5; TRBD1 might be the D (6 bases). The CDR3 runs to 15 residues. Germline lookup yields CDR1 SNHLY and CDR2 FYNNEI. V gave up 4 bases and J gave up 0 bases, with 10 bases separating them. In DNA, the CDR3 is TGTGCCAGCAGTGTCACAGGGAATAGCAATCAGCCCCAGCATTTT. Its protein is CASSVTGNSNQPQHF.

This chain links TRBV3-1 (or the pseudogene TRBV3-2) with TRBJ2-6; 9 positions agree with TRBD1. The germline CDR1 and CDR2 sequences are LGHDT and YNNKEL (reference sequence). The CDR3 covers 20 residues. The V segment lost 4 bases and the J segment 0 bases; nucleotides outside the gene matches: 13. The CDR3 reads CASSPSHAGTGNSGANVLTF. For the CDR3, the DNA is TGTGCCAGCAGCCCTTCCCACGCCGGGACAGGGAACTCTGGGGCCAACGTCCTGACTTTC.

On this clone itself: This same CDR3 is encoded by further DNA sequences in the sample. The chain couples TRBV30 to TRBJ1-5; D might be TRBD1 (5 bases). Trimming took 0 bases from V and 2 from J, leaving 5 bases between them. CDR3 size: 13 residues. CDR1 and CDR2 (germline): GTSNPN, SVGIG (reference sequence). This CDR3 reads CAWSVGGNQPQHF. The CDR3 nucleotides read TGTGCCTGGAGTGTAGGGGGCAATCAGCCCCAGCATTTT.

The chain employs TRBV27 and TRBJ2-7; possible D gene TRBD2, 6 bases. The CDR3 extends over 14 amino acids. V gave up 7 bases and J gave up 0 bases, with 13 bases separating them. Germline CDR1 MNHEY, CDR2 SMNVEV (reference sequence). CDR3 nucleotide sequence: TGTGCCAGCAATCCCCGGGAGTACTCCTACGAGCAGTACTTC. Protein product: CASNPREYSYEQYF.

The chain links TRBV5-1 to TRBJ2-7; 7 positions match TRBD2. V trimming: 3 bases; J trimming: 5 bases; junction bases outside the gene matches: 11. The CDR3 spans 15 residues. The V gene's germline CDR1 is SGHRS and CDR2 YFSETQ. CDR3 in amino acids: CASSSLRESRNEQYF. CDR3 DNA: TGCGCCAGCAGCTCATTGCGGGAGTCGAGGAACGAGCAGTACTTC.

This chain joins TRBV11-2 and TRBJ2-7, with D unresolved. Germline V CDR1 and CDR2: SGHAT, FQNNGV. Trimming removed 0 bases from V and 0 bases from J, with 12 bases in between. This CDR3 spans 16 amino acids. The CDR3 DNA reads TGTGCCAGCAGCTTAGATTGGGCGTATATCTCCTACGAGCAGTACTTC. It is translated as CASSLDWAYISYEQYF.